This T cell receptor beta chain is drawn from a study of CD8 T cells in ankylosing spondylitis. General study points: A TCR beta motif of roughly eight highly homologous variants seemed to mark ankylosing spondylitis blood. Disease-linked clones, CD8+, were relatively rare in peripheral blood. Reports say disease-linked clones showed up significantly more in matched ankylosing spondylitis synovial fluid.

The table lists this clonotype with many counts. What it binds is not known. Preparation of TCR beta libraries was done by quantitative 5'-RACE with molecular barcodes. TCRdb re-analysed the 5' RACE reads in MiXCR, keeping a single row per CDR3 protein. The sample lists 150,000 to 200,000 distinct CDR3 sequences, over 10% occurring once. Looked up from germline, CDR1 is DFQATT and CDR2 is SNEGSKA (reference sequence). There are 12 residues in the CDR3. The clonotype originates from a female donor with ankylosing spondylitis or in good health (not recorded which). Sequences were obtained from blood, either unsorted or a sorted T cell fraction (not recorded which). The rearrangement links TRBV20-1 to TRBJ2-3; D is uncertain. CDR3 nucleotides: TGCGGAGCCGGCAGGAGCACAGATACGCAGTATTTT. Its translation: CGAGRSTDTQYF.